These 20 T cell receptor beta chains came from one sample sequenced in a study of T cells after yellow fever vaccination. One entry per CDR3 protein, called by TCRdb with MiXCR from the 5' RACE reads. The repertoire consists of a few hundred thousand distinct CDR3 sequences, with around a tenth occurring once and the leading ten covering about 17%. The material was PBMCs, obtained on the day of the first yellow fever vaccination. These receptors originate from a man in his late teens or twenties who received the YFV17D yellow fever vaccine.

This chain connects TRBV5-1 to TRBJ2-3; TRBD2 matches 7 bases. This CDR3 has 14 amino acids. V shed 1 base and J 6 bases; nucleotides not matched to a gene: 5. Germline assignment: CDR1 SGHRS and CDR2 YFSETQ. The DNA of the CDR3 is TGCGCCAGCAGCTTGTACGGGACTACCGATACGCAGTATTTT. It yields the protein CASSLYGTTDTQYF.

This clonotype occurred a few times. This rearrangement joins TRBV7-8 to TRBJ2-7; weak D call: TRBD1 (6 bases). The CDR3 consists of 13 residues. Trimming took off 5 bases at V and 5 bases at J, with 13 bases between the two ends. Germline values: CDR1 SGHVS, CDR2 FQNEAQ. CDR3 DNA sequence: TGTGCCAGCAGCGTCGACAGGTCAAACGAGCAGTACGTC. As protein: CASSVDRSNEQYV.

The rearrangement uses TRBV5-6 and TRBJ2-7; 9 bases are shared with TRBD1. The CDR3 totals 14 residues. The germline CDR1 and CDR2 sequences are SGHDT and YYEEEE. V dropped 4 bases and J dropped 3; count of bases not matched to a gene: 5. CDR3 sequence: CASSRGQGRYEQYF. The DNA for the CDR3 is TGTGCCAGCAGCCGGGGACAGGGTCGCTACGAGCAGTACTTC. The complete variable domain, with remaining parts taken from reference TRBV5-6 and TRBJ2-7, reads DAGVTQSPTHLIKTRGQQVTLRCSPKSGHDTVSWYQQALGQGPQFIFQYYEEEERQRGNFPDRFSGHQFPNYSSELNVNALLLGDSALYLCASSRGQGRYEQYFGPGTRLTVT.

V gene TRBV9 combines with J gene TRBJ1-6, with no clear D. V lost 0 bases to trimming and J lost 13 bases, with 14 bases between them. Per germline, CDR1 SGDLS and CDR2 YYNGEE. The CDR3 covers 14 residues. CDR3 loop: CASSVGVADRPLHF. In DNA form, the CDR3 reads TGTGCCAGCAGCGTAGGAGTCGCAGACCGCCCCCTCCACTTT.

The rearrangement links TRBV4-2 to TRBJ2-3, with 9 bases fitting TRBD2. Germline V lookup: CDR1 LGHNA, CDR2 YNFKEQ. V lost 0 bases, J lost 7 bases, and 11 bases stayed unmatched. The CDR3 sequence is 17 residues long. The CDR3, as DNA: TGTGCCAGCAGCCAAGACGGGTTAGCGGGGGAAAGGCATACGCAGTATTTT. Protein product: CASSQDGLAGERHTQYF.

This clonotype was counted at least ten times. Mismatch with germline at one junction end may stem from a read error. This chain joins TRBV5-1 and TRBJ2-7; D is unclear. The CDR3 is made up of 14 amino acids. Germline-derived CDR1 and CDR2 are SGHRS and YFSETQ. Written as DNA, the CDR3 is TGCGCCAGCTGCTTCGGTTCCTCCTCCTACGAGCAGTACTTC. It is translated as CASCFGSSSYEQYF.

This clonotype was picked up many times. V gene TRBV4-2 combines with J gene TRBJ2-2, with D tentatively TRBD1 or TRBD2 (5 bases each). Germline V gene lookup returns CDR1 LGHNA and CDR2 YNFKEQ. V lost 0 bases and J lost 4, with 12 bases in between. The CDR3 is 16 residues long. The DNA of the CDR3 is TGTGCCAGCAGCCAAGAGGGGGACCCCTCCACCGGGGAGCTGTTTTTT. Translated: CASSQEGDPSTGELFF.

CDR3 loop: CASSQDMGTGELFF. CDR3 coding DNA: TGTGCCAGCAGCCAAGATATGGGTACCGGGGAGCTGTTTTTT. The chain uses TRBV14 and TRBJ2-2; D remains unclear. The CDR3 is 14 amino acids. Germline lookup yields CDR1 SGHDN and CDR2 FVKESK. Trimming removed 0 bases at V and 5 bases at J, with 7 bases between. The whole variable domain, remainder taken from reference TRBV14 and TRBJ2-2, is EAGVTQFPSHSVIEKGQTVTLRCDPISGHDNLYWYRRVMGKEIKFLLHFVKESKQDESGMPNNRFLAERTGGTYSTLKVQPAELEDSGVYFCASSQDMGTGELFFGEGSRLTVL.

The chain joins TRBV29-1 to TRBJ2-3; the match to TRBD2 covers 7 bases. From germline, CDR1 is SQVTM and CDR2 ANQGSEA. The CDR3 length is 15 residues. Trimming cost V 3 bases and J 1 base; bases outside gene matches: 7. Written as DNA, the CDR3 is TGCAGCGTTGACAAGCGGGGAAGGGGCACAGATACGCAGTATTTT. This sequence encodes CSVDKRGRGTDTQYF.

This chain joins TRBV9 and TRBJ2-5, with D unclear. This CDR3 is 12 amino acids long. CDR1 is SGDLS and CDR2 is YYNGEE in the germline V gene. V was shortened by 2 bases and J by 5 bases, with 7 bases between the two germline ends. The CDR3 spells CASSVLGETQYF. Written as DNA, the CDR3 is TGTGCCAGCAGCGTCCTGGGGGAGACCCAGTACTTC.

The sample holds many counts of this clonotype. The chain employs TRBV23-1 and TRBJ2-3, with 10 bases that match TRBD2. TRBV23-1 is an ORF; its function is uncertain. The ends lost 5 bases at V and 4 bases at J; junction bases unmatched: 6. The CDR3 has 15 amino acids. Written as DNA, the CDR3 is TGCGCCAGCAGTAAAAGCGGGGGGGCCGCAGATACGCAGTATTTT. It is translated as CASSKSGGAADTQYF.

The gene calls are TRBV6-5 and TRBJ2-2; D is unclear. The CDR3 runs 12 residues. Germline V lookup: CDR1 MNHEY, CDR2 SVGAGI. Trimming cost V 7 bases and J 8 bases, with 11 bases left between them. The CDR3: CASNDNWGELFF. Here the CDR3 DNA reads TGTGCCAGCAACGATAATTGGGGGGAGCTGTTTTTT.

In nucleotides, the CDR3 is TGTGCCAGCAGTTTTTCAGACAGTCTATACGAGCAGTACTTC. This encodes CASSFSDSLYEQYF. V and J are TRBV12-3 or TRBV12-4 and TRBJ2-7; TRBD1 is a possible D gene (5 bases). The CDR3 loop spans 14 amino acids. Trimming took 3 bases from V and 4 from J, leaving 13 bases between them.

Many counts were recorded for this clonotype. The chain has TRBV7-2 and TRBJ2-1; 8 positions agree with TRBD2. With V trimmed by 5 bases and J by 8 bases, 11 bases remained unmatched. The CDR3 is 15 amino acids. Germline V gives CDR1 SGHTA, CDR2 FQGNSA. The CDR3 coding sequence is TGTGCCAGCAGCGCCCGGGGGGGAACTATCTATGAGCAGTTCTTC. It is translated as CASSARGGTIYEQFF.

This clonotype was seen at least ten times. The CDR3 sequence is CASSLGAGINYEQYF. DNA of the CDR3: TGCGCCAGCAGCTTGGGGGCAGGGATAAACTACGAGCAGTACTTC. The gene calls are TRBV5-1 and TRBJ2-7; D is perhaps TRBD1 (5 bases). Germline CDR1 reads SGHRS; CDR2 reads YFSETQ. This CDR3 region has 15 residues. V lost 0 bases and J 3 bases, leaving 13 bases between the germline ends.

The rearrangement joins TRBV7-2 to TRBJ2-5; D is uncertain. CDR3 length equals 12 residues. Trimming stripped 4 bases from V and 6 bases from J, with 9 bases between. Germline CDR1 and CDR2: SGHTA and FQGNSA. The CDR3 region is CASSSYGQTQYF. The DNA of the CDR3 is TGTGCCAGCAGCTCCTACGGACAGACCCAGTACTTC.

This clonotype was detected only a few times. The rearrangement joins TRBV2 to TRBJ2-5, with TRBD2 identical over 9 bases. The CDR3 runs to 18 residues. Germline CDR1 and CDR2: SNHLY and FYNNEI. V shed 0 bases and J 6 bases; nucleotides not matched to a gene: 14. As DNA, the CDR3 is TGTGCCAGCAGTGAAGCATTAGTGGTGGCTAGCGGGGTGAAGACCCAGTACTTC. This translates into CASSEALVVASGVKTQYF.

This clonotype has a handful of counts. The V gene is TRBV28, the J gene TRBJ2-7, with 10 bases aligning to TRBD2. V shed 3 bases and J 5 bases; nucleotides not matched to a gene: 10. Germline-derived CDR1 and CDR2 are MDHEN and SYDVKM. This CDR3 is 16 amino acids long. CDR3 nucleotide sequence: TGTGCCAGCAGTTTGTCGGCTAGCGGGGGCCTGGACGAGCAGTACGTC. Translating gives CASSLSASGGLDEQYV.

The genes are TRBV25-1 and TRBJ1-1; D gene uncertain. The germline gives CDR1 MGHDK, CDR2 SYGVNS. The ends were cut back, 6 bases at V and 6 bases at J, with 14 bases in the middle. The CDR3 has 13 residues. CDR3 sequence reads: CASRDQVRAEAFF. In DNA form, the CDR3 reads TGTGCCAGCAGGGACCAGGTGAGGGCTGAAGCTTTCTTT. The full variable domain, its missing parts supplied by reference TRBV25-1 and TRBJ1-1, is EADIYQTPRYLVIGTGKKITLECSQTMGHDKMYWYQQDPGMELHLIHYSYGVNSTEKGDLSSESTVSRIRTEHFPLTLESARPSHTSQYLCASRDQVRAEAFFGQGTRLTVV.

A few counts support this clonotype. Germline and junction disagree at one end, which may indicate a read error. The chain joins TRBV15 to TRBJ2-5; D not certain. Germline CDR1 is LNHNV and CDR2 is YYDKDF (reference sequence). The CDR3 has 13 amino acids. The CDR3 reads CATSREMEETQYF. The CDR3 DNA sequence: TGTGCCACCAGCCGAGAGATGGAAGAGACCCAGTACTTC.